The TCR beta chain under discussion was sequenced for a study of memory CD4+ T cells and cytomegalovirus serostatus. Study-wide context: Healthy Belgian adult donors included roughly ten CMV-positive and approximately 25 CMV-negative people. Broader study findings: Of under 200 reported CMV TCRbeta sequences, roughly 67 were found in memory CD4+ repertoires. Median bootstrapped AUC for CMV status was around 0.96 originally, less than 0.93 US-trained.

The method was immunoSEQ multiplex PCR; TCRdb's version includes in-frame clones alone and lacks a portion of them. The profile covers about 75,000 clones, with roughly 78% appearing a single time and roughly 2.6% taken by the ten largest. The J segment lost 2 bases and the V segment lost 0 bases, leaving 4 bases of the junction unmatched. Germline assignment: CDR1 LNHNV and CDR2 YYDKDF (reference sequence). This CDR3 comprises 17 residues. In the case of this clone: Its specificity is unknown.

Single viable CD3+CD4+CD8-CD45RO+ cells were sorted as the memory CD4+ T cells. Donors' CMV status reflects serum IgG against pp150, pp28, p38, p52. The sequencing sample was made of memory CD4+ T cells from blood. V gene TRBV15 combines with J gene TRBJ1-5, with 10 nucleotides matching TRBD1. The TCR comes from an adult in good health and CMV-seropositive. CDR3 DNA: TGTGCCACCAGCAGAGAGGGGACAGGGGAGGGCAATCAGCCCCAGCATTTT. Translating gives CATSREGTGEGNQPQHF.